The clone carrying this T cell receptor beta chain was seen repeatedly, ten times or more. Breast cancer patients provided tissue from their axillary draining lymph nodes. This sample was included in a study of breast tumors, draining lymph nodes, adjacent tissues. Via MiXCR, TCRdb re-called the multiplex PCR reads, giving one row per CDR3 protein. The sample includes fewer than 200,000 distinct CDR3 sequences, roughly a third seen only once; the top ten take around 4.5%. The V and J ends lost 7 bases and 4 bases respectively, with 10 bases between them. The CDR3 is made up of 11 amino acids. The V gene's germline CDR1 is SQVTM and CDR2 ANQGSEA.

The TCR originated in a female donor with breast cancer. Some clones in this sample may be carry-over from other donors' samples. This chain joins TRBV29-1 and TRBJ1-2; maybe TRBD1 (6 bases). Sequencing was carried out using axillary lymph node tissue. CDR3 DNA sequence: TGCAGCGCCGGACAGACCTATGGCTACACCTTC. It encodes CSAGQTYGYTF. Variable domain in full (rest from reference TRBV29-1 and TRBJ1-2): SAVISQKPSRDICQRGTSLTIQCQVDSQVTMMFWYRQQPGQSLTLIATANQGSEATYESGFVIDKFPISRPNLTFSTLTVSNMSPEDSSIYLCSAGQTYGYTFGSGTRLTVV.